This record concerns one T cell receptor beta chain sequence. The data stem from a study of blood T cell repertoires in COVID-19. The CDR3 has 16 residues. Germline values: CDR1 SNHLY, CDR2 FYNNEI. The V end lost 2 bases, the J end lost 0 bases, and 13 bases lay between the germline ends. Authors' methods: The authors estimated nucleated cell counts from reference gene primer amplification. Clones were sequenced by immunoSEQ multiplex PCR, and TCRdb holds only the in-frame ones, with some missing. V and J calls plus clone size are reproduced from that table; the DNA served to infer D and trimming. The sample lists 65,000 to 80,000 clones; roughly 89% were seen once.

Sequencing used peripheral blood. The sequence came from a man in his forties or fifties with active COVID-19. The V and J genes are TRBV2 and TRBJ1-2, with unresolved D. DNA for the CDR3: TGTGCCAGCAGTGAAACTTCCAGAGGCACTAACTATGGCTACACCTTC. The encoded protein is CASSETSRGTNYGYTF.